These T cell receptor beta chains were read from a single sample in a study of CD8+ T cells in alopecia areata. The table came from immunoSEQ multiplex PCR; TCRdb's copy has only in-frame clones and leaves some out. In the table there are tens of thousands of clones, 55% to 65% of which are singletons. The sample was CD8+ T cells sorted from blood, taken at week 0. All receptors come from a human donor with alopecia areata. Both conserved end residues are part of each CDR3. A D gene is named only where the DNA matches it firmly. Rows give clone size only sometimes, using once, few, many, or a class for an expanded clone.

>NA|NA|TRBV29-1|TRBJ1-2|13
TGCAGCGTTGGGAATCGGGACAACTATGGCTACACCTTC
CSVGNRDNYGYTF
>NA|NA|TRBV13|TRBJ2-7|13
TGTGCCAGCAGCTTGGCTAGGACCTACGAGCAGTACTTC
CASSLARTYEQYF
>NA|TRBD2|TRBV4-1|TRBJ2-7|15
TGCGCCAGCAGCCAATTGGGGACTAGCGTCTACGAGCAGTACTTC
CASSQLGTSVYEQYF
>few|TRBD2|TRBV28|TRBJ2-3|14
TGTGCCAACTCGGGCGGGAGGTCTGCAGATACGCAGTATTTT
CANSGGRSADTQYF
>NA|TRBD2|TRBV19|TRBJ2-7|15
TGTGCCAGTAGTATAGTGACTAGCGGGAGTTACGAGCAGTACTTC
CASSIVTSGSYEQYF
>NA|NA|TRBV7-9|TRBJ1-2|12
TGTGCCAGCAGGAGTGGGGACTATGGCTACACCTTC
CASRSGDYGYTF
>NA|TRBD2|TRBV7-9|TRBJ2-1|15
TGTGCCAGCAGCCCCGGGACTAGCGGGAGCTATGAGCAGTTCTTC
CASSPGTSGSYEQFF
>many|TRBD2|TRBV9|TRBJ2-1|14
TGTGCCAGCAGCAGCGGGGCAGGCTACAATGAGCAGTTCTTC
CASSSGAGYNEQFF
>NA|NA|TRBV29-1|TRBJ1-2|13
TGCAGCGTTGCAATTCGAAGCAACTATGGCTACACCTTC
CSVAIRSNYGYTF
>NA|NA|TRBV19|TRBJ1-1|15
TGTGCCAGTAGTATAGCCGCAGACCCTTACACTGAAGCTTTCTTT
CASSIAADPYTEAFF
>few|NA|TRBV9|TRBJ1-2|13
TGTGCCAGCAGCGTAGTATGGGATTCTGGCTACACCTTC
CASSVVWDSGYTF
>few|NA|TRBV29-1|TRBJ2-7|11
TGCAGCGTTGAGTGGGGTTCCGAGCAGTACTTC
CSVEWGSEQYF
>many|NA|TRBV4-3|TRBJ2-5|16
TGCGCCAGCAGCCAAGGAGTGGGACGGTACCAAGAGACCCAGTACTTC
CASSQGVGRYQETQYF
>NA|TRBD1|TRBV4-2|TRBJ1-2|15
TGTGCCAGCAGCCAAGCTACAGGGGGTGACTATGGCTACACCTTC
CASSQATGGDYGYTF
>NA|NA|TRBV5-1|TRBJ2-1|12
TGCGCCAGCAGCTTTTCAAAGAGGGAGCAGTTCTTC
CASSFSKREQFF
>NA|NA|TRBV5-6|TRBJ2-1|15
TGTGCCAGCACCCGAGACTCGAGCTCCTACAATGAGCAGTTCTTC
CASTRDSSSYNEQFF
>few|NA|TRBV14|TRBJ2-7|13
TGTGCCAGCAGCCAACTCTCTAGCTACGAGCAGTACTTC
CASSQLSSYEQYF
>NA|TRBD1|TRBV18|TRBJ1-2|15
TGTGCCAGCTCACCACCGTCAGGGGGACACTATGGCTACACCTTC
CASSPPSGGHYGYTF
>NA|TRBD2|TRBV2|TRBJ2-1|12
TGTGCCAGCAGCCAGCGGGAGGGCCTGTCGTTCTTC
CASSQREGLSFF
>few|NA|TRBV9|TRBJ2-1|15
TGTGCCAGCAGCGTAGGGCGGGGCTCCTACAATGAGCAGTTCTTC
CASSVGRGSYNEQFF
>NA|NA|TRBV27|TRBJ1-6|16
TGTGCCAGCAGTGCAATCTCCTTCGGAGGCAATTCACCCCTCCACTTT
CASSAISFGGNSPLHF
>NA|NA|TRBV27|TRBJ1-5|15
TGTGCCAGACGAAATCCGGGACACAGACATCAGCCCCAGCATTTT
CARRNPGHRHQPQHF
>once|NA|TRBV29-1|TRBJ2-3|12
TGCAGCGTTGAGGAGTTTGGTGATACGCAGTATTTT
CSVEEFGDTQYF
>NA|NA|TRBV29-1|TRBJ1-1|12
TGCAGCGTTGAAAGTGTGAACACTGAAGCTTTCTTT
CSVESVNTEAFF
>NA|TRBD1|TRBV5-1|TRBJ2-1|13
TGCGCCAGCATGGGACAGGGCTGGAATGAGCAGTTCTTC
CASMGQGWNEQFF
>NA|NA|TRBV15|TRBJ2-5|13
TGTGCCACCAGCAGCCTAAGGAAAGAGACCCAGTACTTC
CATSSLRKETQYF
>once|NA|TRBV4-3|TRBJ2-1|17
TGCGCCAGCAGCCAAGATAAGGCGGAGAGCTCCTACAATGAGCAGTTCTTC
CASSQDKAESSYNEQFF
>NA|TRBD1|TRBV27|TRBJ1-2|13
TGTGCCAGCAGTCCCCTGACAGGGTCTGGCTACACCTTC
CASSPLTGSGYTF